These T cell receptor beta chains were read from a single sample in a study of blood T cell repertoires in COVID-19. Clones were read by immunoSEQ multiplex PCR, and TCRdb kept only the in-frame ones, dropping some. Of some 120,000 clones in the sample, 88% were seen once. Source material: peripheral blood. All receptors derive from a human donor in a cohort sampled during active COVID-19. Both conserved end residues are part of each CDR3. The order of the fields is J gene, D gene, V gene, CDR3 length, CDR3 protein, CDR3 DNA. D genes are given only for firm matches.

J gene: TRBJ1-1
D gene: .
V gene: TRBV3-1/TRBV3-2
CDR3 length: 14
CDR3 protein: CASSQGGFGTEAFF
CDR3 DNA: TGTGCCAGCAGCCAGGGGGGGTTTGGCACTGAAGCTTTCTTT

J gene: TRBJ1-4
D gene: .
V gene: TRBV6-1
CDR3 length: 15
CDR3 protein: CASSESARINEKLFF
CDR3 DNA: TGTGCCAGCAGTGAATCGGCCAGGATAAATGAAAAACTGTTTTTT

J gene: TRBJ2-5
D gene: .
V gene: TRBV12-3/TRBV12-4
CDR3 length: 13
CDR3 protein: CASTLYRQEAQYF
CDR3 DNA: TGTGCCAGCACTCTCTATCGCCAAGAGGCCCAGTACTTC

J gene: TRBJ2-3
D gene: .
V gene: TRBV11-3
CDR3 length: 16
CDR3 protein: CASSLNGAGAADTQYF
CDR3 DNA: TGTGCCAGCAGCTTAAATGGGGCGGGGGCTGCGGATACGCAGTATTTT

J gene: TRBJ2-3
D gene: TRBD2
V gene: TRBV10-3
CDR3 length: 16
CDR3 protein: CAISSGTSGGADTQYF
CDR3 DNA: TGTGCCATCAGCTCCGGGACTAGCGGGGGGGCAGATACGCAGTATTTT

J gene: TRBJ2-5
D gene: TRBD2
V gene: TRBV4-1
CDR3 length: 13
CDR3 protein: CASSVTSGETQYF
CDR3 DNA: TGCGCCAGCAGCGTTACTAGCGGAGAGACCCAGTACTTC

J gene: TRBJ1-5
D gene: TRBD1
V gene: TRBV4-2
CDR3 length: 13
CDR3 protein: CASSRDSNQPQHF
CDR3 DNA: TGTGCCAGCAGCCGGGACAGTAATCAGCCCCAGCATTTT

J gene: TRBJ1-1
D gene: .
V gene: TRBV6-2/TRBV6-3
CDR3 length: 13
CDR3 protein: CASSSVMDTEAFF
CDR3 DNA: TGTGCCAGCAGTTCGGTTATGGACACTGAAGCTTTCTTT

J gene: TRBJ2-5
D gene: TRBD1
V gene: TRBV6-5
CDR3 length: 14
CDR3 protein: CASKRQGNAWTQYF
CDR3 DNA: TGTGCCAGCAAACGACAGGGAAATGCATGGACCCAGTACTTC

J gene: TRBJ2-6
D gene: TRBD1
V gene: TRBV27
CDR3 length: 17
CDR3 protein: CASSLQGAPSGANVLTF
CDR3 DNA: TGTGCCAGCAGTTTGCAGGGGGCCCCCTCTGGGGCCAACGTCCTGACTTTC

J gene: TRBJ2-1
D gene: TRBD2
V gene: TRBV27
CDR3 length: 18
CDR3 protein: CASRSASVLAGGRGQQFF
CDR3 DNA: TGTGCCAGCAGAAGCGCGTCGGTTCTAGCGGGAGGGAGAGGGCAGCAGTTCTTC

J gene: TRBJ2-6
D gene: TRBD1
V gene: TRBV18
CDR3 length: 20
CDR3 protein: CASSPIPQTGTDSGANVLTF
CDR3 DNA: TGTGCCAGCTCACCTATCCCCCAAACCGGGACAGACTCTGGGGCCAACGTCCTGACTTTC

J gene: TRBJ1-1
D gene: TRBD1
V gene: TRBV10-3
CDR3 length: 18
CDR3 protein: CAISERPGQGAGVSEAFF
CDR3 DNA: TGTGCCATCAGTGAGCGACCGGGACAGGGGGCGGGAGTCTCTGAAGCTTTCTTT